This T cell receptor beta chain was profiled in a study of memory CD4+ T cells and cytomegalovirus serostatus. Study-wide context: This sample comes from healthy Belgian adults, several CMV seropositive, 24 seronegative.

General study results and limits: CD4+ memory repertoires contained 67 of 164 reported CMV TCRbeta sequences. Suggested: most of the CMV-linked TCR signature lies in CD4+ memory cells.

The sort gate was single viable CD3+CD4+CD8-CD45RO+ cells for memory CD4+ T cells. This clone was seen only a few times. Its antigen is unknown. Study processing details: Out-of-frame sequences were removed, leaving 2,204,828 distinct TCRbeta sequences. Sequencing used immunoSEQ multiplex PCR; TCRdb keeps in-frame clones, though not all of them. Clone size and the V and J calls come from that table; the DNA yielded D and trimming. This sample has about 40,000 clones, with about 79% found just once. Germline assignment: CDR1 LGHNA and CDR2 YSLEER. This CDR3 is 19 amino acids long. Trimming removed 2 bases from V and 0 bases from J, with 22 bases in between.

Sequencing was done on a sample of memory CD4+ T cells from blood. The genes are TRBV4-3 and TRBJ1-2, with D perhaps matching TRBD1 (6 bases). The TCR originated in an adult in good health and CMV-seronegative. The DNA of the CDR3 is TGCGCCAGCAGCCAAATGGGGGCGCGGAGATCCGGAGCTAACTATGGCTACACCTTC. The encoded protein is CASSQMGARRSGANYGYTF.